This TCR beta chain came from a study of shared clonotypes between healthy human individuals (TCRdb year 2020). Background for the entire study: The cohort comprised two women and a few men aged 18 to 49 years. For each donor, three plates each were used for CD4 naive and CD4 memory, two plates were used for CD8 naive, and one plate was used for CD8 memory. To estimate repertoire size and how much clonotype sharing occurs between individuals, the study deeply sequenced the blood TCR repertoires of about five healthy adults. Different laboratories and diverse techniques were used to prepare libraries and sequence TCR repertoires, to increase sequencing depth and limit assay-specific biases. Leukapheresis yielded between about 0.9 and 9.5 billion PBMCs per donor.

Using the deep immunoSEQ assay, multiplex PCR amplified TCR CDR3 regions from genomic DNA. Extracted genomic DNA from each cell subset was distributed evenly across all wells of several immunoSEQ 96-well plates, and each plate was treated as a replicate. For sorted subsets, 150 to 250 ng genomic DNA, equal to some 30,000 T cell genomes, was loaded into each replicate PCR. Purified libraries were quantified with a Qubit 3.0 fluorometer, sized on a Bioanalyzer 2100, and re-quantified with the KAPA Library Quantification kit. A separate single-read 150-cycle Illumina NextSeq 550 flow cell was used to sequence each immunoSEQ 96-well plate. For the original study's pipeline: The immunoSEQ output contained only junctional sequences without quality scores, so filtering could not match that applied to full-length reads. To assign V/J genes and CDR3, sequences were annotated against IMGT germline references using PyIR, a Python wrapper for IgBLAST v1.9. Reads were filtered out if the reads had weak V/J assignments (E-value above 1e-6), no CDR3, stop codons, out-of-frame junctions, or ambiguous translated residues. V3J clonotypes were defined by identical inferred V gene, J gene, and CDR3 amino acid sequence. To compute the percentage overlap between repertoires, the number of shared unique clonotypes was divided by the size of the smaller repertoire. Repertoire richness was assessed with RTK rarefaction, the Chao1 estimator, and Recon v2.1 estimates of unobserved clonotypes. Generation probabilities were computed with OLGA for all TCRbeta clonotypes obtained by the gDNA method from a handful of donors. Sourced from immuneACCESS, this table was stored by TCRdb with only in-frame sequences that have V and J called. A share of the clones is absent; for the studies checked, an unresolved V gene accounts for under half, and the remainder has no known explanation. V, J and clone size were drawn from that table, and D and trimming were deduced from the DNA. The sample table shows about 2 million clones, and about 94% are seen once. The ten largest clones add up to roughly 1% of the sample.

A remark on this clone: What this receptor recognizes is not known. The sample holds no much larger clone one base away, and base qualities are not on file.

For the CD8 naive samples, CD45RO-negative cells were positively selected for CCR7, yielding a CD45RA+CCR7+ population from which TemRA cells were excluded. The donors were healthy, HIV-negative adults with no recently reported acute infections or vaccinations. Every donor was a Caucasian adult residing in Nashville, Tennessee, USA. Blood was obtained by leukapheresis, after which PBMCs were separated by Ficoll-Histopaque density gradient centrifugation and cryopreserved in liquid nitrogen vapor phase. Analytical flow cytometry was used to check the purity and quantity of every magnetically sorted T cell population. Genomic DNA was isolated from every sorted fraction and measured by UV absorbance on a Nanodrop 2000c. Findings and caveats that apply to the study as a whole: Naive subsets generally had larger estimated clonotype richness than memory subsets. Because the study included a small number of donors, the genetic and exposure-history diversity represented was limited. Based on pairwise subsampling, the degree of clonotype sharing among donors was expected to be affected by sequencing depth. Sampling was limited to blood, and TCR repertoires in tissue likely differ from TCR repertoires in blood. Clonotypes shared by all four sorted-subset donors showed higher generation probabilities than non-shared clonotypes. Incomplete sequencing was indicated by rarefaction of sorted-subset datasets, despite the large sequencing depth. When a handful of donors were compared, the shared fraction of clonotypes was about 5% for naive CD4, around 3.6% for naive CD8, 2.3% for memory CD4, and 0.4% for memory CD8.

The sequenced sample consisted of naive CD8+ T cells sorted from blood. Sample cell subset or site, as interpreted from the label and publication: CD45RA+CCR7+. This TCR came from a man between 18 and 35 years old in good health.

The CDR3 amino acid sequence is: CASSLYPPTGLDGYTF. The nucleotides read TGTGCCAGCAGTTTATACCCCCCAACAGGCCTGGATGGCTACACCTTC. The sequence links TRBV27 to TRBJ1-2; TRBD1 could be the D gene, as 5 bases match. Looking up the germline V gene (reference sequence) yields CDR1 MNHEY and CDR2 SMNVEV. The trim is 1 base for V and 6 bases for J, with a gap of 18 bases between the germline ends. The CDR3, cysteine through phenylalanine, is 16 amino acids long. Left in the record is the CDR3 DNA by itself, 48 bases read in frame from the first base.